These 15 T cell receptor beta chains share one sample of origin, sequenced in a study of response to subunit inactivated influenza vaccine. TCRdb itself ran the RT-PCR reads through MiXCR, one entry per CDR3 protein. The sample contains under 850,000 distinct CDR3 sequences, approximately 17% of which appear only once. The input for sequencing was PBMCs from blood, taken around 5 days after vaccination. These receptors were obtained from a middle-aged man who received an inactivated influenza vaccine.

CDR3 in amino acids: CASSPNLPGQGGNEQFF. CDR3 DNA: TGCGCCAGCAGCCCCAACCTCCCGGGACAGGGCGGTAATGAGCAGTTCTTC. V is TRBV4-3 and J is TRBJ2-1; TRBD1 matches 9 bases. This CDR3 spans 17 amino acids. The ends lost 4 bases at V and 7 bases at J; junction bases unmatched: 14. Germline V CDR1 and CDR2: LGHNA, YSLEER.

The rearrangement links TRBV5-1 to TRBJ2-7; D might be TRBD1 or TRBD2, each matching 6 bases. V lost 4 bases and J lost 2, with 16 bases in between. Germline CDR1 is SGHRS and CDR2 is YFSETQ. This CDR3 has 15 residues. The CDR3 coding sequence is TGCGCCAGCAGCCACCCTGAAGGGGGGACCTACGAGCAGTACTTC. Its protein is CASSHPEGGTYEQYF.

The chain carries TRBV7-2 and TRBJ1-5; D gene uncertain. From germline, CDR1 is SGHTA and CDR2 FQGNSA. The V end lost 2 bases, the J end lost 3 bases, and 8 bases lay between the germline ends. This CDR3 spans 14 amino acids. The CDR3: CASSLNGYNQPQHF. The CDR3 nucleotides read TGTGCCAGCAGCTTAAACGGCTACAATCAGCCCCAGCATTTT. Full variable domain (missing parts from reference TRBV7-2 and TRBJ1-5): GAGVSQSPSNKVTEKGKDVELRCDPISGHTALYWYRQSLGQGLEFLIYFQGNSAPDKSGLPSDRFSAERTGGSVSTLTIQRTQQEDSAVYLCASSLNGYNQPQHFGDGTRLSIL.

This clonotype was observed a few times. The chain carries TRBV6-2 or TRBV6-3 and TRBJ1-3; D gene unclear. The CDR3 is 15 amino acids. V was cut by 6 bases and J by 1 base, with 13 bases left in between. The germline V gene encodes CDR1 MNHEY and CDR2 SVGEGT. CDR3 sequence: CASRMWTASGNTIYF. The CDR3 nucleotides read TGTGCCAGCAGAATGTGGACGGCATCTGGAAACACCATATATTTT.

This chain links TRBV6-5 with TRBJ2-1; D is uncertain. The CDR3 totals 17 residues. V lost 0 bases to trimming and J lost 0 bases, with 12 bases between them. From germline, CDR1 is MNHEY and CDR2 SVGAGI. The CDR3 protein is CASSYSISAPSYNEQFF. CDR3 bases: TGTGCCAGCAGTTACTCGATAAGCGCCCCCTCCTACAATGAGCAGTTCTTC.

The chain combines TRBV6-2 or TRBV6-3 with TRBJ2-5; perhaps TRBD2 as D (5 bases). The CDR3 consists of 14 residues. Germline V gene data show CDR1 as MNHEY and CDR2 as SVGEGT. With 6 bases removed from V and 9 bases from J, the gap between germline ends came to 20 bases. Here the CDR3 reads CASRQDSPRGSQYF. In DNA, the CDR3 is TGTGCCAGCAGACAAGACTCGCCTCGCGGGTCCCAGTACTTC.

This clonotype was observed a handful of times. The rearrangement joins TRBV11-2 to TRBJ2-4; 7 bases are a match to TRBD1. The CDR3 runs 18 residues. With 2 bases clipped from V and 6 bases from J, the junction kept 16 bases outside the gene matches. Germline V gives CDR1 SGHAT, CDR2 FQNNGV. The CDR3 DNA sequence: TGTGCCAGCAGCTTATTCAGGGGGTCACTCCAAGCCGGAAACATTCAGTACTTC. Protein: CASSLFRGSLQAGNIQYF.

The rearrangement uses TRBV20-1 and TRBJ2-3; D gene ambiguous. The V gene's germline CDR1 is DFQATT and CDR2 SNEGSKA (reference sequence). This CDR3 contains 14 residues. Trimming took off 5 bases at V and 0 bases at J, with 12 bases between the two ends. The CDR3 is CSALLQTSTDTQYF. CDR3 in DNA: TGCAGTGCTCTTCTACAAACTAGCACAGATACGCAGTATTTT.

CDR3 coding DNA: TGTGCCAGCAGCCAAGAAAGGTTGGTACTAGCGACGAACACCGGGGAGCTGTTTTTT. This gives the protein CASSQERLVLATNTGELFF. This sequence joins TRBV3-1 and TRBJ2-2; 7 bases are a match to TRBD2. The germline V gene has CDR1 LGHDT and CDR2 YNNKEL (reference sequence). CDR3 length equals 19 residues. V was pared by 0 bases and J by 0 bases, with 10 bases of the junction left unmatched.

The rearrangement joins TRBV20-1 to TRBJ2-7, with 13 bases fitting TRBD2. The CDR3 is 15 amino acids. V trimming: 4 bases; J trimming: 5 bases; junction bases outside the gene matches: 8. Germline loops: CDR1 DFQATT, CDR2 SNEGSKA (reference sequence). This CDR3 is CSANPFGLAGDEQYF. The CDR3 DNA reads as TGCAGTGCTAATCCCTTTGGACTAGCGGGAGACGAGCAGTACTTC.

This clonotype came up a few times. The chain joins TRBV27 to TRBJ1-6; D is perhaps TRBD1 (5 bases). Germline loops: CDR1 MNHEY, CDR2 SMNVEV (reference sequence). V gave up 6 bases and J gave up 7 bases, with 16 bases separating them. The CDR3 totals 15 residues. As DNA, the CDR3 is TGTGCCAGCAGACACAGCGGGCAGGGAAATTCACCCCTCCACTTT. This encodes CASRHSGQGNSPLHF.

The J gene is TRBJ2-1, the V gene TRBV14; 10 nucleotides agree with TRBD2. The V gene end was trimmed by 8 bases and the J gene end by 4 bases; junction bases not matched to a gene: 17. This CDR3 spans 18 amino acids. Looked up from germline, CDR1 is SGHDN and CDR2 is FVKESK. CDR3 bases: TGTGCCAGCTGCTTGCTAAGGTTCCTAGCGGGGGTATACAATGAGCAGTTCTTC. Protein sequence: CASCLLRFLAGVYNEQFF. The full variable domain, its missing parts supplied by reference TRBV14 and TRBJ2-1, is EAGVTQFPSHSVIEKGQTVTLRCDPISGHDNLYWYRRVMGKEIKFLLHFVKESKQDESGMPNNRFLAERTGGTYSTLKVQPAELEDSGVYFCASCLLRFLAGVYNEQFFGPGTRLTVL.

This clonotype was seen only a few times. The chain combines TRBV12-3 or TRBV12-4 with TRBJ2-1, with 8 positions matching TRBD2. This CDR3 contains 14 residues. J lost 6 bases, V lost 6 bases, and 7 bases had no gene match. DNA of the CDR3: TGTGCCAGCAGCACAGCGGGAGTGGGCAATGAGCAGTTCTTC. Amino acid sequence: CASSTAGVGNEQFF.

This clonotype was observed a few times. This chain uses TRBV20-1 with TRBJ2-1, with 8 bases lining up with TRBD2. J lost 5 bases, V lost 2 bases, and 5 bases had no gene match. The CDR3 runs to 14 residues. From germline, CDR1 is DFQATT and CDR2 SNEGSKA (reference sequence). The DNA of the CDR3 is TGCAGTGCTAGACGGGGGGGTATCCACAATGAGCAGTTCTTC. It translates to CSARRGGIHNEQFF.

The chain is built from TRBV20-1 and TRBJ2-1, with 12 bases that match TRBD2. Germline CDR1 DFQATT, CDR2 SNEGSKA (reference sequence). Trimming cost V 0 bases and J 5 bases; bases outside gene matches: 11. The CDR3 is 18 residues long. CDR3 sequence: CSARDQLRGLAGHNEQFF. Here the CDR3 DNA reads TGCAGTGCTAGAGATCAATTACGCGGACTAGCGGGACACAATGAGCAGTTCTTC.